These 13 T cell receptor beta chains originate from one sample sequenced in a study of shared clonotypes between healthy human individuals. Data came from immunoSEQ multiplex PCR; TCRdb stores just in-frame clones and leaves some out. The sample contains 950,000 to 1,100,000 clones, 75% of which appear only once. Sequenced: memory CD4+ T cells sorted from blood. Noted subset: CD45RA-negative fraction. The receptors shown here come from a young man in good health.

Turning to this clone: The sample has other DNA sequences that encode this CDR3 too. V and J are TRBV5-6 and TRBJ2-1, with D tentatively TRBD2 (7 bases). The CDR3 sequence is 15 residues long. Trimming removed 1 base from V and 3 bases from J, with 11 bases in between. CDR1 is SGHDT, CDR2 YYEEEE, per germline. CDR3 protein: CASSLSGGHYNEQFF. The CDR3 DNA sequence: TGTGCCAGCAGCTTGTCCGGGGGGCACTACAATGAGCAGTTCTTC.

Ten or more counts support this clone. The genes are TRBV27 and TRBJ2-1, with TRBD2 identical over 9 bases. The CDR3 runs to 13 residues. After removal of 5 bases from V and 11 bases from J, the junction contained 7 bases not matched to a gene. Looked up from germline, CDR1 is MNHEY and CDR2 is SMNVEV (reference sequence). The CDR3 reads CASSPGLARKQFF. The CDR3 DNA is TGTGCCAGCAGTCCCGGACTAGCGCGAAAGCAGTTCTTC.

The chain links TRBV11-2 to TRBJ1-3; D may be TRBD1 (5 bases). Trimming removed 1 base from V and 0 bases from J, with 13 bases in between. In germline, CDR1 is SGHAT, CDR2 FQNNGV. This CDR3 has 17 residues. The CDR3 loop reads CASSLVQGGSSGNTIYF. In DNA, the CDR3 is TGTGCCAGCAGCTTAGTTCAGGGCGGGAGCTCTGGAAACACCATATATTTT.

V is TRBV9 and J is TRBJ2-3; 14 bases are a match to TRBD2. CDR3 length: 17 amino acids. V shed 4 bases and J 3 bases; nucleotides not matched to a gene: 7. CDR1 is SGDLS and CDR2 is YYNGEE in the germline V gene. The CDR3 region has the DNA TGTGCCAGCAGCCCCGGGACTAGCGGGAGCGGGACAGATACGCAGTATTTT. This encodes CASSPGTSGSGTDTQYF.

The chain couples TRBV28 to TRBJ2-3; 8 bases agree with TRBD1. The CDR3 spans 16 residues. The ends lost 2 bases at V and 8 bases at J; junction bases unmatched: 12. Germline CDR1 MDHEN, CDR2 SYDVKM. The CDR3 region is CASSLIVGTGASTQYF. The CDR3 DNA reads TGTGCCAGCAGTTTAATAGTGGGGACAGGTGCGAGTACGCAGTATTTT.

With regard to this clone: Other DNA sequences of this sample code for an identical CDR3. The gene calls are TRBV7-9 and TRBJ2-1; no definite D call. The V end lost 1 base, the J end lost 0 bases, and 4 bases lay between the germline ends. Germline V gene sequence: CDR1 SEHNR, CDR2 FQNEAQ (reference sequence). CDR3 length equals 14 residues. CDR3 residues: CASSLESSYNEQFF. The CDR3 nucleotides are TGTGCCAGCAGCTTAGAATCCTCCTACAATGAGCAGTTCTTC.

The genes are TRBV6-5 and TRBJ1-4; the match to TRBD1 covers 7 bases. Looked up from germline, CDR1 is MNHEY and CDR2 is SVGAGI. V was clipped by 2 bases and J by 0 bases; unmatched bases: 0. CDR3 length: 15 residues. CDR3 sequence reads: CASSYGQATNEKLFF. Here the CDR3 DNA reads TGTGCCAGCAGTTACGGACAGGCAACTAATGAAAAACTGTTTTTT.

The J gene is TRBJ2-5, the V gene TRBV5-1, with 11 nucleotides matching TRBD2. V lost 2 bases, J lost 2 bases, and 5 bases stayed unmatched. The CDR3 covers 16 residues. CDR1 is SGHRS and CDR2 is YFSETQ in the germline V gene. The CDR3 nucleotides are TGCGCCAGCAGCTTACATGGGACTAGCGGACAAGAGACCCAGTACTTC. This sequence encodes CASSLHGTSGQETQYF.

V gene TRBV2 combines with J gene TRBJ1-1; D gene unclear. The germline CDR1 and CDR2 sequences are SNHLY and FYNNEI. V gave up 5 bases and J gave up 1 base, with 11 bases separating them. The length of the CDR3 is 14 residues. The CDR3, as DNA: TGTGCCAGCAGTATTACCCAGCAGAACACTGAAGCTTTCTTT. Residues: CASSITQQNTEAFF.

This clone appeared once. The chain employs TRBV6-4 and TRBJ1-5; D not certain. Per the germline V gene, CDR1 is MRHNA and CDR2 is SNTAGT. CDR3 length: 14 amino acids. Trimming cost V 4 bases and J 2 bases, with 9 bases left between them. CDR3 in amino acids: CASSGGQGNQPQHF. The CDR3 DNA reads as TGTGCCAGCAGTGGTGGGCAGGGCAATCAGCCCCAGCATTTT.

A remark on this clone: This may be a read error, as it is one base from a much larger clone. The rearrangement uses TRBV7-8 and TRBJ1-2; the D gene is possibly TRBD1 (6 bases). Between the trimmed V and J ends, which lost 8 bases and 4 bases, there was a span of 35 bases. CDR3 length: 20 amino acids. The germline CDR1 and CDR2 sequences are SGHVS and FQNEAQ. The CDR3 reads CASGPLTNRGALISSYGYTF. As DNA, the CDR3 is TGTGCCAGCGGCCCGCTGACTAATAGGGGGGCGCTAATTTCGAGCTATGGCTACACCTTC. Based on the CDR3 plus reference TRBV7-8 and TRBJ1-2, the full variable domain is GAGVSQSPRYKVAKRGQDVALRCDPISGHVSLFWYQQALGQGPEFLTYFQNEAQLDKSGLPSDRFFAERPEGSVSTLKIQRTQQEDSAVYLCASGPLTNRGALISSYGYTFGSGTRLTVV.

The chain has TRBV25-1 and TRBJ2-3; D is uncertain. The CDR3 has 13 residues. The germline gives CDR1 MGHDK, CDR2 SYGVNS. V was clipped by 3 bases and J by 7 bases, with 11 bases between them. The CDR3 loop reads CASSEGVGYTQYF. The CDR3 nucleotides are TGTGCCAGCAGTGAGGGCGTGGGTTATACGCAGTATTTT.

In its sample, this clone was seen once. Given a much more abundant clone one base away, this may be a read error. The same CDR3 is also encoded by other DNA sequences in this sample. The chain couples TRBV5-1 to TRBJ1-6; a possible D gene is TRBD1 (6 bases). Trimming took 0 bases from V and 6 from J, leaving 7 bases between them. Germline V gene sequence: CDR1 SGHRS, CDR2 YFSETQ. The CDR3 spans 14 residues. CDR3 protein: CASSLGQANSPLHF. The CDR3, as DNA: TGCGCCAGCAGCTTGGGACAGGCTAATTCACCCCTCCACTTT.